The 10 T cell receptor beta chains in this list originate from one sample, sequenced in a study of Ad26.COV2.S vaccination and SARS-CoV-2 variants. Treatment indicated: about 20 received Ad26.COV2.S at low or high dose, single or two shots; several received placebo; per-sample allocation not given. Repertoires come from day 63 after the first vaccine or placebo injection. Clones were sequenced by immunoSEQ multiplex PCR, and TCRdb holds only the in-frame ones, with some missing. The table records 250,000 to 300,000 clones, 70% to 90% of them present only once. The sample consisted of peripheral blood, taken in a trial of Ad26.COV2.S vaccine versus placebo. The receptor source for this set is a person between 18 and 65 years old who received the Ad26.COV2.S COVID-19 vaccine or a placebo.

This clone was picked up a small number of times. J is TRBJ1-1 and V is TRBV3-1 (or the pseudogene TRBV3-2), with D unclear. Trimming took off 1 base at V and 10 bases at J, with 7 bases between the two ends. Looked up from germline, CDR1 is LGHDT and CDR2 is YNNKEL (reference sequence). This CDR3 contains 11 residues. The CDR3 nucleotides read TGTGCCAGCAGCCAAGGGGTGAGAGCTTTCTTT. This sequence encodes CASSQGVRAFF.

J is TRBJ2-1 and V is TRBV7-7; no definite D call. The CDR3 length is 14 residues. V lost 2 bases and J 0 bases, leaving 5 bases between the germline ends. CDR1 SSHAT and CDR2 FNYEAQ come from the germline V gene (reference sequence). CDR3 in DNA: TGTGCCAGCAGCTTATTAGGCTCCTACAATGAGCAGTTCTTC. This encodes CASSLLGSYNEQFF.

The chain employs TRBV4-3 and TRBJ1-1; 9 positions agree with TRBD1. Germline CDR1 is LGHNA and CDR2 is YSLEER. The CDR3 contains 18 residues. V shed 1 base, J shed 0 bases, and the junction held 9 bases outside the gene matches. In DNA, the CDR3 is TGCGCCAGCAGCCAAGTTGGGGGACAGGGTCGGGTGAACACTGAAGCTTTCTTT. Its translation: CASSQVGGQGRVNTEAFF.

The gene calls are TRBV12-3 or TRBV12-4 and TRBJ1-5; a possible D gene is TRBD1 (5 bases). The length of the CDR3 is 13 residues. V lost 3 bases and J lost 6, with 9 bases in between. CDR3 nucleotides: TGTGCCAGCAGTTTTCGGGGGAGTCAGCCCCAGCATTTT. It translates to CASSFRGSQPQHF.

The chain uses TRBV7-2 and TRBJ2-7; 9 bases match TRBD2. The CDR3 covers 16 residues. V lost 1 base to trimming and J lost 2 bases; unmatched junction nucleotides: 6. Germline V gives CDR1 SGHTA, CDR2 FQGNSA. CDR3 sequence (DNA): TGTGCCAGCAGCTTAGTCCGGTCTAGCGGGGCCTACGAGCAGTACTTC. Its translation is CASSLVRSSGAYEQYF.

The chain joins TRBV4-1 to TRBJ1-5; D gene unclear. CDR1 MGHRA and CDR2 YSYEKL come from the germline V gene. Trimming pared 0 bases from V and 5 bases from J, leaving 5 bases between. This CDR3 region has 13 residues. CDR3 loop: CASSQDNHQPQHF. The CDR3 DNA is TGCGCCAGCAGCCAAGATAATCATCAGCCCCAGCATTTT.

This chain joins TRBV10-3 and TRBJ2-5; no clear D gene. V lost 10 bases and J lost 1, with 13 bases in between. The CDR3 runs 13 residues. Germline CDR1 ENHRY, CDR2 SYGVKD. CDR3 amino acids: CATSALAQETQYF. The CDR3 DNA follows: TGTGCCACTTCTGCTCTGGCCCAAGAGACCCAGTACTTC.

This rearrangement joins TRBV5-4 to TRBJ2-7, with D unclear. Trimming stripped 0 bases from V and 3 bases from J, with 13 bases between. The CDR3 covers 15 residues. Looked up from germline, CDR1 is SGHNT and CDR2 is YYREEE (reference sequence). This CDR3 reads CASSLAGPGRYEQYF. The CDR3 DNA reads as TGTGCCAGCAGCTTGGCCGGACCCGGCCGCTACGAGCAGTACTTC. Filled out from reference TRBV5-4 and TRBJ2-7, the complete variable domain reads ETGVTQSPTHLIKTRGQQVTLRCSSQSGHNTVSWYQQALGQGPQFIFQYYREEENGRGNFPPRFSGLQFPNYSSELNVNALELDDSALYLCASSLAGPGRYEQYFGPGTRLTVT.

This chain connects TRBV30 to TRBJ2-7; 9 bases map to TRBD2. This CDR3 spans 13 amino acids. V was clipped by 4 bases and J by 3 bases; unmatched bases: 4. Germline V gene lookup returns CDR1 GTSNPN and CDR2 SVGIG (reference sequence). The CDR3: CAWTSGTNYEQYF. CDR3 DNA sequence: TGTGCCTGGACTAGCGGGACTAACTACGAGCAGTACTTC.

This chain links TRBV4-1 with TRBJ1-5; no definite D call. Germline CDR1 is MGHRA and CDR2 is YSYEKL. Trimming took 1 base from V and 0 from J, leaving 13 bases between them. This CDR3 comprises 17 residues. This CDR3 reads CASSQASGRTSNQPQHF. In nucleotides, the CDR3 is TGCGCCAGCAGCCAAGCGTCGGGCAGAACTAGCAATCAGCCCCAGCATTTT.